The 10 T cell receptor beta chains below were found in one sample sequenced in a study of cytomegalovirus exposure and HLA in healthy donors. PCR was performed using 60 Vbeta and 13 Jbeta primers. Libraries were prepared by immunoSEQ multiplex PCR; TCRdb keeps only in-frame clonotypes and omits some of them. The sample yields about 160,000 clones, 70% to 85% seen once. Sequenced input: PBMCs. All receptors come from a man between 45 and 60 years old in good health and CMV-seropositive.

V gene TRBV7-2 combines with J gene TRBJ1-1; 7 bases are shared with TRBD1. This CDR3 is built from 14 residues. V was clipped by 4 bases and J by 4 bases; unmatched bases: 6. Per the germline V gene, CDR1 is SGHTA and CDR2 is FQGNSA. The CDR3 bases are TGTGCCAGCAGCTCCACAGGGGTGCCCACTGAAGCTTTCTTT. Translation gives CASSSTGVPTEAFF.

In its sample, this clone was seen once. This chain connects TRBV7-8 to TRBJ2-3, with 9 bases fitting TRBD2. Germline lookup yields CDR1 SGHVS and CDR2 FQNEAQ. This CDR3 has 16 residues. J lost 1 base, V lost 3 bases, and 5 bases had no gene match. CDR3 amino acids: CASSFLASGGTDTQYF. CDR3 coding DNA: TGTGCCAGCAGCTTTCTCGCTAGCGGGGGCACAGATACGCAGTATTTT.

V gene TRBV11-3 combines with J gene TRBJ2-3; TRBD1 is a possible D gene (7 bases). The germline CDR1 and CDR2 sequences are SGHNT and YENEEA. The CDR3 totals 13 residues. V shed 3 bases and J shed 5 bases, with 9 bases lying between them. The CDR3 loop is CASSFQGGDTQYF. As DNA, the CDR3 is TGTGCCAGCAGCTTCCAGGGGGGAGATACGCAGTATTTT.

This clone was seen a handful of times. The CDR3 DNA is TGTGCCAGCAGCCCCGGACAGGGGGCCAGGGAGCAGTTCTTC. This encodes CASSPGQGAREQFF. V is TRBV9 and J is TRBJ2-1, with 11 positions matching TRBD1. Germline lookup yields CDR1 SGDLS and CDR2 YYNGEE. The J segment lost 10 bases and the V segment lost 4 bases, leaving 7 bases of the junction unmatched. CDR3 length: 14 amino acids.

The chain is built from TRBV19 and TRBJ1-2; possible D gene TRBD1, 5 bases. Trimming took 7 bases from V and 0 from J, leaving 12 bases between them. The CDR3 is 14 residues long. Germline V gene sequence: CDR1 LNHDA, CDR2 SQIVND (reference sequence). The CDR3 region is CASTLGGTNYGYTF. In nucleotides, the CDR3 is TGTGCCAGTACCCTTGGGGGGACTAACTATGGCTACACCTTC. Full variable domain (remainder filled in from reference TRBV19 and TRBJ1-2): DGGITQSPKYLFRKEGQNVTLSCEQNLNHDAMYWYRQDPGQGLRLIYYSQIVNDFQKGDIAEGYSVSREKKESFPLTVTSAQKNPTAFYLCASTLGGTNYGYTFGSGTRLTVV.

The rearrangement uses TRBV5-6 and TRBJ2-5; 9 bases map to TRBD2. Looked up from germline, CDR1 is SGHDT and CDR2 is YYEEEE. The CDR3 is made up of 15 amino acids. V shed 0 bases, J shed 1 base, and the junction held 1 base outside the gene matches. In DNA, the CDR3 is TGTGCCAGCAGCTTGGGGCGGGGGGGCCAAGAGACCCAGTACTTC. Protein sequence: CASSLGRGGQETQYF.

The V gene is TRBV6-5, the J gene TRBJ2-1; TRBD2 aligns across 8 bases. Trimming at V came to 5 bases and at J to 3 bases, leaving 3 bases not matched to a gene. From germline, CDR1 is MNHEY and CDR2 SVGAGI. The CDR3 sequence is 14 residues long. The CDR3 nucleotides read TGTGCCAGCAGTGGACTAGCCGACTACAATGAGCAGTTCTTC. Translation gives CASSGLADYNEQFF.

The chain employs TRBV4-1 and TRBJ1-4; 7 nucleotides agree with TRBD1. CDR1 MGHRA and CDR2 YSYEKL come from the germline V gene. V shed 0 bases and J 4 bases; nucleotides not matched to a gene: 2. The CDR3 has 15 amino acids. Written as DNA, the CDR3 is TGCGCCAGCAGCCAAGAACAGGGGTTTAATGAAAAACTGTTTTTT. It yields the protein CASSQEQGFNEKLFF.

The chain links TRBV4-1 to TRBJ2-7, with 11 bases aligning to TRBD1. The junction had 10 bases not matched to a gene; V was cut back by 0 bases and J by 6 bases. Germline V gives CDR1 MGHRA, CDR2 YSYEKL. The CDR3 is 17 amino acids. The CDR3 DNA is TGCGCCAGCAGCCAAGAGCCCTCCGGGACAGGGGGTACCGAGCAGTACTTC. It is translated as CASSQEPSGTGGTEQYF.

The genes are TRBV20-1 and TRBJ2-7; TRBD2 might be the D (6 bases). The CDR3 is made up of 10 amino acids. Germline V gene sequence: CDR1 DFQATT, CDR2 SNEGSKA (reference sequence). V gave up 6 bases and J gave up 8 bases, with 11 bases separating them. The CDR3 region is CSADAGQQYF. The CDR3 bases are TGCAGTGCGGATGCGGGACAGCAGTACTTC.